These 9 T cell receptor beta chains came from one sample sequenced in a study of cytomegalovirus exposure and HLA in healthy donors. Primers included in the PCR were 60 Vbeta and 13 Jbeta primers. Assay used: immunoSEQ multiplex PCR; TCRdb lists only in-frame clones, some missing. The sample includes approximately 180,000 clones, roughly four fifths of them seen just once. The sample taken for sequencing was PBMCs. The receptor set was obtained from a woman aged 30 to 39 in good health and CMV-seronegative.

This clone was counted between two and nine times. The chain is built from TRBV7-2 and TRBJ2-5; 9 positions agree with TRBD1. The CDR3 sequence is 15 residues long. V gave up 5 bases and J gave up 8 bases; unmatched junction bases: 12. CDR1 and CDR2 from the germline V gene are SGHTA and FQGNSA. The CDR3 DNA sequence: TGTGCCAGCAGCCTCATTCTGGACAGGGGTGGAACCCAGTACTTC. Amino acids: CASSLILDRGGTQYF. Drawing the rest from reference TRBV7-2 and TRBJ2-5, the complete variable domain is GAGVSQSPSNKVTEKGKDVELRCDPISGHTALYWYRQSLGQGLEFLIYFQGNSAPDKSGLPSDRFSAERTGGSVSTLTIQRTQQEDSAVYLCASSLILDRGGTQYFGPGTRLLVL.

The chain carries TRBV28 and TRBJ2-7; 8 bases line up with TRBD2. Germline CDR1 is MDHEN and CDR2 is SYDVKM. The CDR3 extends over 12 amino acids. V shed 8 bases, J shed 3 bases, and the junction held 3 bases outside the gene matches. The CDR3: CASRGTSYEQYF. Here the CDR3 DNA reads TGTGCCAGCCGGGGGACTAGCTACGAGCAGTACTTC. The full variable domain, with the rest looked up from reference TRBV28 and TRBJ2-7, is DVKVTQSSRYLVKRTGEKVFLECVQDMDHENMFWYRQDPGLGLRLIYFSYDVKMKEKGDIPEGYSVSREKKERFSLILESASTNQTSMYLCASRGTSYEQYFGPGTRLTVT.

The genes are TRBV6-5 and TRBJ2-3; TRBD2 aligns across 7 bases. Germline CDR1 is MNHEY and CDR2 is SVGAGI. Trimming removed 3 bases from V and 3 bases from J; junction bases left unmatched: 3. The CDR3 totals 14 residues. The CDR3 is CASSYGGVTDTQYF. As DNA, the CDR3 is TGTGCCAGCAGTTATGGGGGGGTAACAGATACGCAGTATTTT.

The chain is built from TRBV28 and TRBJ2-7; 7 bases align to TRBD2. Germline CDR1 MDHEN, CDR2 SYDVKM. The junction had 14 bases not matched to a gene; V was cut back by 4 bases and J by 2 bases. CDR3 size: 17 residues. The CDR3 is CASSSQWGGLLTYEQYF. CDR3 bases: TGTGCCAGCAGTTCCCAATGGGGGGGTCTATTAACCTACGAGCAGTACTTC.

This sequence joins TRBV27 and TRBJ2-5, with D tentatively TRBD2 (6 bases). The CDR3 sequence is 16 residues long. CDR1 and CDR2 (germline): MNHEY, SMNVEV (reference sequence). The ends were cut back, 4 bases at V and 5 bases at J, with 20 bases in the middle. The CDR3 DNA follows: TGTGCCAGCAGTTCACCCGGGACTGGGCCAAGGGAGACCCAGTACTTC. Translation gives CASSSPGTGPRETQYF.

The rearrangement uses TRBV18 and TRBJ2-1, with 9 nucleotides matching TRBD2. CDR3 length: 16 residues. Germline V gene sequence: CDR1 KGHSH, CDR2 LQKENI. V was pared by 2 bases and J by 5 bases, with 7 bases of the junction left unmatched. The CDR3 DNA reads TGTGCCAGCTCACCAGGGGGACTAGCAGGCGACAATGAGCAGTTCTTC. Its translation: CASSPGGLAGDNEQFF.

This clone occurred once. The CDR3 loop reads CASSQDRAGGPWYTGELFF. CDR3 sequence (DNA): TGTGCCAGCAGCCAAGACCGGGCGGGGGGGCCGTGGTACACCGGGGAGCTGTTTTTT. This chain joins TRBV14 and TRBJ2-2, with 9 nucleotides matching TRBD2. The trim removed 0 bases at V and 3 bases at J, leaving 11 bases unmatched. The CDR3 contains 19 residues. Germline CDR1 SGHDN, CDR2 FVKESK.

A note on this clone: A junction end diverges from the germline sequence, so it may reflect a read error. V and J are TRBV7-9 and TRBJ2-7; D gene ambiguous. This CDR3 comprises 11 residues. The germline V gene encodes CDR1 SEHNR and CDR2 FQNEAQ (reference sequence). DNA for the CDR3: TGTTCCAGCAGCTTAGAATCCCAGGTGTACTTC. Translated, it gives CSSSLESQVYF. The entire variable domain, with the rest obtained from reference TRBV7-9 and TRBJ2-7, is as follows: DTGVSQNPRHKITKRGQNVTFRCDPISEHNRLYWYRQTLGQGPEFLTYFQNEAQLEKSRLLSDRFSAERPKGSFSTLEIQRTEQGDSAMYLCSSSLESQVYFGPGTRLTVT.

The V call is TRBV5-4, the J call TRBJ2-1, with 8 bases that match TRBD2. The length of the CDR3 is 16 residues. V shed 4 bases and J 2 bases; nucleotides not matched to a gene: 8. CDR1 SGHNT and CDR2 YYREEE come from the germline V gene (reference sequence). The CDR3 reads CASSPQLAGPYNEQFF. The CDR3 DNA reads as TGTGCCAGCAGCCCGCAGCTAGCGGGCCCCTACAATGAGCAGTTCTTC.